A selection of T cell receptor beta chains follows, all from one sample in a study of tumor and adjacent non-tumor tissue in lung cancer. TCRdb used MiXCR to reprocess the multiplex PCR reads, holding one entry per CDR3 protein. The sample records about 93,000 distinct CDR3 sequences, 65% to 75% being singletons. The specimen was lung tumor tissue. Receptors originate from a man in his sixties with non-small cell lung cancer. The CDR3 runs from the conserved cysteine through the conserved F or W. The order of the fields is D gene, V gene, J gene, clone size, CDR3 DNA, CDR3 protein. The D gene is left open where the match is weak. Not all rows give a size; the values are once, few, many and, for expanded clones, a class.

>TRBD2|TRBV12-3/TRBV12-4|TRBJ2-7|few
TGTGCCCGCAGTTTCGCGGGGGACGTAGCGGATCCCACTAAAAAGCAGTACTTC
CARSFAGDVADPTKKQYF
>TRBD2|TRBV4-2|TRBJ2-1|many
TGTGCCAGCAGCCAAGGGCCGGGGGGAAAGTACAATGAGCAGTTCTTC
CASSQGPGGKYNEQFF
>.|TRBV13|TRBJ1-2|.
TGTACCAGCAGCTTAACCCCACAGGATCCCCATGGCTACACCTTC
CTSSLTPQDPHGYTF
>TRBD1|TRBV6-5|TRBJ2-5|.
TGTGCCAGCAGTCTACAGGGGGAAGAAGAGACCCAGTACTTC
CASSLQGEEETQYF
>.|TRBV6-2/TRBV6-3|TRBJ1-1|.
TGTGCCAGCCTGGGAACAACTAGGACTGAAGCTTTCTTT
CASLGTTRTEAFF
>.|TRBV11-1|TRBJ1-2|.
TGTGCCAGCATCATAGCCGGCAGTAACTATGGCTACACCTTC
CASIIAGSNYGYTF
>.|TRBV11-2|TRBJ2-1|.
TGTGCCAGCAGTCCGCACCGGGGGATAAGGGATGAGCAGCTCTTC
CASSPHRGIRDEQLF
>TRBD1|TRBV5-1|TRBJ2-1|.
TGTGCCAGAAGAAAACCCGGGACAGGGCTCTACAATGAGCAGTTCTTC
CARRKPGTGLYNEQFF
>.|TRBV4-1|TRBJ1-2|.
TGCGCCAGCAGCCAAGGCATGGGGGCAGGATGGTTAAATGGCTACACCTTC
CASSQGMGAGWLNGYTF
>.|TRBV11-2|TRBJ2-5|.
TGTGTCAGCACCCTCCAAGGTGGAACACAAGAGACCCAGTACTTC
CVSTLQGGTQETQYF
>.|TRBV24-1|TRBJ2-7|few
TGTGCCACCAGTGACCCCCTTACAGGGAGCTACGAGCAGTACTTC
CATSDPLTGSYEQYF
>.|TRBV12-3/TRBV12-4|TRBJ2-1|.
TGTGCCAGCAGTTATGCTCACAATGGGCAGTTCTTC
CASSYAHNGQFF
>.|TRBV29-1|TRBJ2-5|.
TGCAGCGTTAGGAAAGGGTACCAAGAGACCCAGTACTTC
CSVRKGYQETQYF
>TRBD2|TRBV6-4|TRBJ2-1|.
TGTGCCAGCAGTCAATCGACTAGCTACGGTGAGCAGTTCTTT
CASSQSTSYGEQFF
>.|TRBV6-5|TRBJ1-5|medium-sized
TGTGCCAGCAGTCCTCGGTATAGCAATCAGCCCCAGCATTTT
CASSPRYSNQPQHF
>.|TRBV4-2|TRBJ2-4|.
TGTGCCAGCAGCCAAGCCCAGGCTAACGGATCGTTAGCCAGGAACATTCAGTACTTC
CASSQAQANGSLARNIQYF
>.|TRBV6-5|TRBJ2-5|.
TGTGCCAGCACCCGGAGGTGGGGGTGTAGGCAAGAGACCCAGTACTTC
CASTRRWGCRQETQYF
>.|TRBV4-2|TRBJ1-5|medium-sized
TGTGCCAGCAGCCAGGGGGTCAATCAGCCCCAGCATTTT
CASSQGVNQPQHF
>.|TRBV6-1|TRBJ2-1|.
TGTGCCAGCAACCGACCCTTTGTGGGGGGCTACAATGAGCAGTTCTTC
CASNRPFVGGYNEQFF
>TRBD2|TRBV11-2|TRBJ2-2|once
TGTGCCAGCAGATCGGGACTAGTGGGAGCGACGAACACCAGGGAGCTGTTTTTT
CASRSGLVGATNTRELFF
>.|TRBV6-5|TRBJ2-1|.
TGTGCCAGCAATTACTCGTTAGCGGAAGCGAATGAGCAGTTCTTC
CASNYSLAEANEQFF
>.|TRBV6-8|TRBJ2-1|.
TGTGCCAGCAGCATAACTCACCAGGGGCTCAAGCAGTTCTTC
CASSITHQGLKQFF
>.|TRBV6-2/TRBV6-3|TRBJ2-7|.
TGTGCCTCAACTAGTGGGAGGTTTAGCGAGCAGTACTTC
CASTSGRFSEQYF
>TRBD2|TRBV11-2|TRBJ2-1|.
TGTGCCAGCAGCTTGGGGAGTAGCGGGAGGGCCGCCTACAATGAGCAGTTCTTC
CASSLGSSGRAAYNEQFF
>.|TRBV4-2|TRBJ1-1|.
TGTGCCAGCAGGCAAGAAGGTACAACAGGGTCTCCTGAAGCTTTCTTT
CASRQEGTTGSPEAFF
>.|TRBV2|TRBJ1-5|.
TGTGCCAGCAGTGAAGCGCGTCAGCCCCAGCATTTT
CASSEARQPQHF
>.|TRBV4-1|TRBJ2-6|.
TGCGCCAACAGCCAAAGGGGCTCTGGGGCCAACGTCCCGACTTTC
CANSQRGSGANVPTF